This T cell receptor beta chain was found in a study of human thymus T cells. Study results and limitations: It looked as if thymic and blood repertoires used V and J genes in a biased way.

As to this clone: Its antigen is as yet unknown.

Per germline, CDR1 MNHEY and CDR2 SVGAGI. V shed 3 bases and J shed 0 bases, with 6 bases lying between them. The CDR3 spans 15 residues. Clones were sequenced by immunoSEQ multiplex PCR, and TCRdb holds only the in-frame ones, with some missing. Here the sample spans some 40,000 clones, around 94% being singletons. All available leukocytes, rather than a set cell count, yielded the blood DNA. The chain couples TRBV6-5 to TRBJ2-6; D gene uncertain. The sequencing input was blood. This clonotype was sampled from a boy younger than two with a congenital heart defect but otherwise immunologically healthy. CDR3 nucleotide sequence: TGTGCCAGCAGTTATCAGGTCTCTGGGGCCAACGTCCTGACTTTC. This codes for CASSYQVSGANVLTF.